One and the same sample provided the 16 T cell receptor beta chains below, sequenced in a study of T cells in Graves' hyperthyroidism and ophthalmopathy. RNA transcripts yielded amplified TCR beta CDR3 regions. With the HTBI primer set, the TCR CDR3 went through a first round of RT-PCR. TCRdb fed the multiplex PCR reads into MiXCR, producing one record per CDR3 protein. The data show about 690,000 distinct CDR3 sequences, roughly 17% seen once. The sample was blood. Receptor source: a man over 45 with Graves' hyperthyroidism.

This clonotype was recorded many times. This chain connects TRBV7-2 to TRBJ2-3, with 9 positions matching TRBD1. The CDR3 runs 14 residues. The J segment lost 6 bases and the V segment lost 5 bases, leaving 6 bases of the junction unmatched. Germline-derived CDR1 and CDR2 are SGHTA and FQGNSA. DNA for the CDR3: TGTGCCAGCAGCGACACACAGGGGGCTGATACGCAGTATTTT. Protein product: CASSDTQGADTQYF.

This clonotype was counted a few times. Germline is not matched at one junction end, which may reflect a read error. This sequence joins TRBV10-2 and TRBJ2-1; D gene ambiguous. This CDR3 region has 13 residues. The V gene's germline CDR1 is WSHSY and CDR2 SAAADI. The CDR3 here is CASTESYSNEQFF. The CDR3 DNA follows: TGCGCCAGCACTGAGTCGTATTCAAATGAGCAGTTCTTC.

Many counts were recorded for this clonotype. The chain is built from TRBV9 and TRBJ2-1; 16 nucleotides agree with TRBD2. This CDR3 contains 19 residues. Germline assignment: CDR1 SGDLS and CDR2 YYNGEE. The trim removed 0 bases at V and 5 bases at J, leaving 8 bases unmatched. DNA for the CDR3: TGTGCCAGCAGCGTAGAGGGACTAGCGGGAGGGCCGCTAAACAATGAGCAGTTCTTC. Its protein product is CASSVEGLAGGPLNNEQFF. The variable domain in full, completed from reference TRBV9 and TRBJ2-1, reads DSGVTQTPKHLITATGQRVTLRCSPRSGDLSVYWYQQSLDQGLQFLIQYYNGEERAKGNILERFSAQQFPDLHSELNLSSLELGDSALYFCASSVEGLAGGPLNNEQFFGPGTRLTVL.

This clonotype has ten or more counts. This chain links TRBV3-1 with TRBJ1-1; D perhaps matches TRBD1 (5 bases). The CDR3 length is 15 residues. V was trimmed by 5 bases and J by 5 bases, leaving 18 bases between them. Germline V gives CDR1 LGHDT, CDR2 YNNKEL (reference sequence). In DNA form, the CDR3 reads TGTGCCAGCAGCGATAACCGAGGGGCGAGGACTGAAGCTTTCTTT. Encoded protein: CASSDNRGARTEAFF.

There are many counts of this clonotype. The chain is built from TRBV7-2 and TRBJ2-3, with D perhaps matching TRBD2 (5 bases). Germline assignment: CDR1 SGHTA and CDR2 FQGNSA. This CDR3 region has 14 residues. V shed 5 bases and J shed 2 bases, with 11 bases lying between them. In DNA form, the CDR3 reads TGTGCCAGCAGCGGCGGACTCATCACAGATACGCAGTATTTT. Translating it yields CASSGGLITDTQYF.

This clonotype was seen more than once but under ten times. This chain's CDR3 is CASSLVFSGDKSFF. DNA of the CDR3: TGTGCCAGCAGCTTGGTTTTTAGCGGGGATAAGTCGTTCTTC. The chain couples TRBV5-5 to TRBJ2-1, with 8 bases lining up with TRBD2. Germline CDR1 SGHKS, CDR2 YYEKEE (reference sequence). The V gene end was trimmed by 0 bases and the J gene end by 15 bases; junction bases not matched to a gene: 11. The CDR3 is 14 residues long. Full variable domain (remainder filled in from reference TRBV5-5 and TRBJ2-1): DAGVTQSPTHLIKTRGQQVTLRCSPISGHKSVSWYQQVLGQGPQFIFQYYEKEERGRGNFPDRFSARQFPNYSSELNVNALLLGDSALYLCASSLVFSGDKSFFGPGTRLTVL.

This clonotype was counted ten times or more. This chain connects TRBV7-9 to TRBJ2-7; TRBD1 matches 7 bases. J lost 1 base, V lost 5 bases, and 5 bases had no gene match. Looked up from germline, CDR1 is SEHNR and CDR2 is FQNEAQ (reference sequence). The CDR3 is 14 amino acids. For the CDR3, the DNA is TGTGCCAGCAGCCCACTCAGGGGGTCCTACGAGCAGTACTTC. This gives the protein CASSPLRGSYEQYF.

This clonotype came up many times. CDR3 in amino acids: CASSLTGTGGSPLHF. DNA of the CDR3: TGTGCCAGCAGCTTAACCGGGACAGGGGGTTCACCCCTCCACTTT. The V call is TRBV7-2, the J call TRBJ1-6; 11 bases fit TRBD1. CDR1 SGHTA and CDR2 FQGNSA come from the germline V gene. The CDR3 runs to 15 residues. J lost 9 bases, V lost 2 bases, and 3 bases had no gene match.

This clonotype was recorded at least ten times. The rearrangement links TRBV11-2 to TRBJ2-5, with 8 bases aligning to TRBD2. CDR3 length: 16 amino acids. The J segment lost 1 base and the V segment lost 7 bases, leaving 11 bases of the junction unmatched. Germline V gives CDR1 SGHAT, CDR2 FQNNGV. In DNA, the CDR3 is TGTGCCAGCACCCTGGAAGGAGCGGGAGCCCAAGAGACCCAGTACTTC. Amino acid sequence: CASTLEGAGAQETQYF. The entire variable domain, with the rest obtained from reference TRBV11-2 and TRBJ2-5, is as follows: EAGVAQSPRYKIIEKRQSVAFWCNPISGHATLYWYQQILGQGPKLLIQFQNNGVVDDSQLPKDRFSAERLKGVDSTLKIQPAKLEDSAVYLCASTLEGAGAQETQYFGPGTRLLVL.

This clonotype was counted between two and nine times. The CDR3 loop is CASSRDRAIYEQYF. CDR3 bases: TGTGCCAGCAGTCGGGACCGCGCCATCTACGAGCAGTACTTC. The chain couples TRBV6-2 or TRBV6-3 to TRBJ2-7; D is tentatively TRBD1 or TRBD2 (5 bases each). The CDR3 is 14 residues long. Deletions cut 5 bases from V and 3 bases from J, with 14 bases between. From germline, CDR1 is MNHEY and CDR2 SVGEGT.

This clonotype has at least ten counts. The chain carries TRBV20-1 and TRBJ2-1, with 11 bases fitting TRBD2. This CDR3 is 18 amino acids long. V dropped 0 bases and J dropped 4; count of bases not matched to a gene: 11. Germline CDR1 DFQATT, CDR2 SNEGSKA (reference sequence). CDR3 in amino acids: CSAREGNVAGGPYNEQFF. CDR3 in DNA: TGCAGTGCTAGAGAAGGAAACGTAGCGGGAGGGCCTTACAATGAGCAGTTCTTC.

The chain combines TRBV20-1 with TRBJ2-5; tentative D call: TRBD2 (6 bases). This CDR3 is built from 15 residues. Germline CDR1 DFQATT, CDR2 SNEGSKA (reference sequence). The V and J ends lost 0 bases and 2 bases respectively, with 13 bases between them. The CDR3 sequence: CSARDPQTRQETQYF. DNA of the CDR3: TGCAGTGCTAGAGATCCGCAGACTAGGCAAGAGACCCAGTACTTC.

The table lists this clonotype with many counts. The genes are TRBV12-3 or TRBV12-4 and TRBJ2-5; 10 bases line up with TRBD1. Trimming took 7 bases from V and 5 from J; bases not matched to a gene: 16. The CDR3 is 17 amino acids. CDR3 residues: CASTLRGQGPPGETQYF. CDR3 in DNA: TGTGCCAGCACCTTGCGGGGACAGGGGCCACCGGGGGAGACCCAGTACTTC.

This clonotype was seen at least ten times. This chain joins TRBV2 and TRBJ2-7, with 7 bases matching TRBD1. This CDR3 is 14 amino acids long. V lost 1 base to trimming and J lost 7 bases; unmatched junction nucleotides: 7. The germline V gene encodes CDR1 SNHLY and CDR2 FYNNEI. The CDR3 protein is CASSEGRGRGEQYF. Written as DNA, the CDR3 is TGTGCCAGCAGTGAAGGCAGGGGGAGAGGAGAGCAGTACTTC.

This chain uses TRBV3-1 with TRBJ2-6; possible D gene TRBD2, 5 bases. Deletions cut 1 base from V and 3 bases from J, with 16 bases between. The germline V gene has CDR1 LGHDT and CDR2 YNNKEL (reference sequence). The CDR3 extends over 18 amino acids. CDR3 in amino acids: CASSQGSGVGGGANVLTF. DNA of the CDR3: TGTGCCAGCAGCCAAGGTTCCGGGGTGGGTGGTGGGGCCAACGTCCTGACTTTC.

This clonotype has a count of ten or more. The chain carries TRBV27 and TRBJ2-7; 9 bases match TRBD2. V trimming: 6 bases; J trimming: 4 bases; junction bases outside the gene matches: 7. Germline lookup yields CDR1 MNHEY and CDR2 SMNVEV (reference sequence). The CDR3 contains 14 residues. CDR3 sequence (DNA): TGTGCCAGCAGACCTGGACTAGCGAGTTACGAGCAGTACTTC. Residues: CASRPGLASYEQYF.